This passage covers 31 T cell receptor beta chains from one sample sequenced in a study of OX40 agonist ivuxolimab in advanced cancers. Measured with immunoSEQ multiplex PCR; TCRdb has only the in-frame clones, and not every one. The table lists more than 55,000 clones, approximately 86% of them singletons. The starting material was CD4+ or CD8+ T cells sorted from blood, obtained in a trial of the OX40 agonist ivuxolimab. These receptors were obtained from an adult with an advanced solid tumor such as melanoma, head and neck, liver or kidney cancer.

V usage is TRBV29-1 and J usage is TRBJ2-1; no clear D. Germline loops: CDR1 SQVTM, CDR2 ANQGSEA. V gave up 5 bases and J gave up 1 base, with 12 bases separating them. CDR3 size: 14 residues. The CDR3 region has the DNA TGCAGCGTTCGGTTAGGCTTTTCCTACAATGAGCAGTTCTTC. Its translation: CSVRLGFSYNEQFF.

DNA for the CDR3: TGCGCCAGCAGCCGTGGAGGGGCGAATCAGCCCCAGCATTTT. It yields the protein CASSRGGANQPQHF. The gene calls are TRBV4-1 and TRBJ1-5; a weak D match, TRBD1 (5 bases). Germline CDR1 is MGHRA and CDR2 is YSYEKL. V was shortened by 4 bases and J by 4 bases, with 11 bases between the two germline ends. The CDR3 contains 14 residues.

The chain uses TRBV9 and TRBJ2-2; D not certain. Germline loops: CDR1 SGDLS, CDR2 YYNGEE. V lost 4 bases and J lost 0, with 10 bases in between. This CDR3 is 15 amino acids long. The CDR3 DNA follows: TGTGCCAGCAGCAAGGGATCCCCGAACACCGGGGAGCTGTTTTTT. Encoded protein: CASSKGSPNTGELFF. Variable domain in full (rest from reference TRBV9 and TRBJ2-2): DSGVTQTPKHLITATGQRVTLRCSPRSGDLSVYWYQQSLDQGLQFLIQYYNGEERAKGNILERFSAQQFPDLHSELNLSSLELGDSALYFCASSKGSPNTGELFFGEGSRLTVL.

CDR3 nucleotides: TGTGCCAGCAGTTTCCGACCTACAGGGAGCTCCTATAATTCACCCCTCCACTTT. Translated, it gives CASSFRPTGSSYNSPLHF. V gene TRBV27 combines with J gene TRBJ1-6; possible D gene TRBD1, 6 bases. The CDR3 extends over 18 amino acids. Trimming left V 3 bases short and J 0 bases short, with 15 bases between. Germline values: CDR1 MNHEY, CDR2 SMNVEV (reference sequence).

The genes are TRBV6-1 and TRBJ2-3; the match to TRBD2 covers 16 bases. The CDR3 totals 17 residues. The germline gives CDR1 MNHNS, CDR2 SASEGT. V was pared by 4 bases and J by 6 bases, with 7 bases of the junction left unmatched. The CDR3 DNA sequence: TGTGCCAGCAGTGTCACCGGGACTAGCGGGAGGGGGGATACGCAGTATTTT. As protein: CASSVTGTSGRGDTQYF.

The chain joins TRBV6-1 to TRBJ2-1; D call uncertain. Germline CDR1 MNHNS, CDR2 SASEGT. The CDR3 sequence is 14 residues long. The V and J ends lost 4 bases and 7 bases respectively, with 14 bases between them. CDR3 sequence (DNA): TGTGCCAGCAGTGGGCTAGGCGTCCTGAATGAGCAGTTCTTC. Translation: CASSGLGVLNEQFF.

The chain uses TRBV30 and TRBJ2-3, with 13 bases matching TRBD2. The trim removed 2 bases at V and 5 bases at J, leaving 10 bases unmatched. There are 17 residues in the CDR3. The germline gives CDR1 GTSNPN, CDR2 SVGIG (reference sequence). The CDR3 sequence: CAWSSYLTSGGGDTQYF. The CDR3 coding sequence is TGTGCCTGGAGTTCTTACTTAACTAGCGGGGGGGGAGATACGCAGTATTTT.

The CDR3 DNA follows: TGTGCCAGCAGTTTAGTCAGGGGTAATCAGCCCCAGCATTTT. Amino acid sequence: CASSLVRGNQPQHF. The chain carries TRBV28 and TRBJ1-5; D may be TRBD1 (6 bases). With 2 bases removed from V and 4 bases from J, the gap between germline ends came to 9 bases. Germline CDR1 is MDHEN and CDR2 is SYDVKM. There are 14 residues in the CDR3.

The chain combines TRBV19 with TRBJ2-3, with 8 bases lining up with TRBD2. From germline, CDR1 is LNHDA and CDR2 SQIVND (reference sequence). J gave up 3 bases and V 7 bases, and 12 bases lay outside the gene matches. This CDR3 contains 16 residues. DNA for the CDR3: TGTGCCAGTACCCCTGTGATAGTAGCGGGGACAGATACGCAGTATTTT. It is translated as CASTPVIVAGTDTQYF.

This chain connects TRBV28 to TRBJ2-1; D is ambiguous. V shed 4 bases and J shed 5 bases, with 15 bases lying between them. Per the germline V gene, CDR1 is MDHEN and CDR2 is SYDVKM. CDR3 size: 15 residues. CDR3 amino acids: CASSSPQGLNNEQFF. The CDR3 DNA sequence: TGTGCCAGCAGTTCCCCCCAAGGTCTGAACAATGAGCAGTTCTTC.

This chain uses TRBV9 with TRBJ1-5; D possibly corresponds to TRBD1 (5 bases). This CDR3 contains 14 residues. CDR1 SGDLS and CDR2 YYNGEE come from the germline V gene. Trimming removed 4 bases at V and 4 bases at J, with 12 bases between. The CDR3 DNA reads TGTGCCAGCAGCATAGGGACCTCTAATCAGCCCCAGCATTTT. Translated, it gives CASSIGTSNQPQHF.

As to this clone: One end of the junction varies from germline; a read error may be responsible. J is TRBJ1-2 and V is TRBV5-6; D remains unclear. In germline, CDR1 is SGHDT, CDR2 YYEEEE. The CDR3 is 12 amino acids. CDR3 loop: CANSLAGYGYTF. CDR3 coding DNA: TGTGCCAACAGCTTGGCTGGGTATGGCTACACCTTC.

The chain employs TRBV11-2 and TRBJ1-1; D gene unclear. The CDR3 length is 14 residues. Germline CDR1 reads SGHAT; CDR2 reads FQNNGV. V gave up 6 bases and J gave up 6 bases, with 17 bases separating them. CDR3: CASSQTFISSEAFF. CDR3 bases: TGTGCCAGCAGTCAGACTTTTATAAGCTCTGAAGCTTTCTTT.

The rearrangement links TRBV2 to TRBJ2-4, with D possibly called TRBD1 or TRBD2 (6 bases each). The V gene lost 0 bases and the J gene lost 7 bases, with 13 bases spanning the gap. From germline, CDR1 is SNHLY and CDR2 FYNNEI. The CDR3 is made up of 15 amino acids. CDR3 sequence (DNA): TGTGCCAGCAGTGAAGCTAGAACAGGGAGGAACATTCAGTACTTC. It specifies CASSEARTGRNIQYF.

The chain couples TRBV18 to TRBJ1-2; perhaps TRBD1 as D (6 bases). Germline CDR1 is KGHSH and CDR2 is LQKENI. Deletions cut 6 bases from V and 0 bases from J, with 11 bases between. The CDR3 loop spans 14 amino acids. In DNA form, the CDR3 reads TGTGCCAGCTCGAGGGACAATTCTAACTATGGCTACACCTTC. Protein product: CASSRDNSNYGYTF.

V is TRBV27 and J is TRBJ1-3; a weak D match, TRBD1 (5 bases). Looked up from germline, CDR1 is MNHEY and CDR2 is SMNVEV (reference sequence). This CDR3 is built from 15 residues. Deletions cut 4 bases from V and 2 bases from J, with 12 bases between. The CDR3 DNA is TGTGCCAGCAGTTACTCCAGGGAAGCTGGAAACACCATATATTTT. Protein: CASSYSREAGNTIYF.

The V call is TRBV19, the J call TRBJ1-1; no clear D gene. The ends were cut back, 5 bases at V and 1 base at J, with 14 bases in the middle. Germline values: CDR1 LNHDA, CDR2 SQIVND (reference sequence). CDR3 length equals 15 residues. The CDR3 coding sequence is TGTGCCAGTAGTCCCCGACAAAGGGCGAACACTGAAGCTTTCTTT. It specifies CASSPRQRANTEAFF. Variable domain in full (rest from reference TRBV19 and TRBJ1-1): DGGITQSPKYLFRKEGQNVTLSCEQNLNHDAMYWYRQDPGQGLRLIYYSQIVNDFQKGDIAEGYSVSREKKESFPLTVTSAQKNPTAFYLCASSPRQRANTEAFFGQGTRLTVV.

With respect to this clone: Its ends do not fully match the called genes, so a read error is possible. The rearrangement uses TRBV4-3 and TRBJ2-1, with TRBD2 matching over 7 bases. The germline V gene has CDR1 LGHNA and CDR2 YSLEER. CDR3 length equals 15 residues. The CDR3: CASSQVKRGYNKQFF. Here the CDR3 DNA reads TGCGCCAGCAGCCAAGTAAAGCGGGGCTACAATAAGCAGTTCTTC.

CDR3 DNA: TGTGCCAGCAGCTTTTCTGTCAACTCTGTAACACCCCTCCACTTT. It specifies CASSFSVNSVTPLHF. The chain combines TRBV7-2 with TRBJ1-6; D uncertain. Per germline, CDR1 SGHTA and CDR2 FQGNSA. V dropped 3 bases and J dropped 11 bases, with 17 bases sitting between them. The CDR3 runs to 15 residues. The full variable domain, completed using reference TRBV7-2 and TRBJ1-6, is GAGVSQSPSNKVTEKGKDVELRCDPISGHTALYWYRQSLGQGLEFLIYFQGNSAPDKSGLPSDRFSAERTGGSVSTLTIQRTQQEDSAVYLCASSFSVNSVTPLHFGNGTRLTVT.

The CDR3 sequence is CASSSQAINQPQHF. DNA for the CDR3: TGTGCCAGTAGTAGCCAGGCCATCAATCAGCCCCAGCATTTT. V gene TRBV19 combines with J gene TRBJ1-5; the D is unclear. Germline values: CDR1 LNHDA, CDR2 SQIVND (reference sequence). There are 14 residues in the CDR3. Between the trimmed V and J ends, which lost 4 bases and 3 bases, there was a span of 10 bases.

This chain connects TRBV29-1 to TRBJ1-1; no clear D. The CDR3 is 13 amino acids. V lost 6 bases to trimming and J lost 3 bases, with 14 bases between them. Germline V gene lookup returns CDR1 SQVTM and CDR2 ANQGSEA. The CDR3: CSVRAHGDTEAFF. The CDR3 nucleotides read TGCAGCGTGCGGGCCCACGGGGACACTGAAGCTTTCTTT.

This clone is a singleton in its sample. This chain joins TRBV7-2 and TRBJ1-2; 9 bases align to TRBD1. CDR1 SGHTA and CDR2 FQGNSA come from the germline V gene. CDR3 length: 14 amino acids. The V segment lost 4 bases and the J segment 4 bases; nucleotides outside the gene matches: 4. The CDR3 loop reads CASSSDRGGYGYTF. CDR3 DNA: TGTGCCAGCAGCTCGGACAGGGGTGGCTATGGCTACACCTTC.

The gene calls are TRBV29-1 and TRBJ2-5, with 7 bases that match TRBD2. CDR1 is SQVTM, CDR2 ANQGSEA, per germline. With 7 bases clipped from V and 5 bases from J, the junction kept 4 bases outside the gene matches. The CDR3 spans 11 residues. The CDR3: CSGGGTETQYF. The CDR3 nucleotides are TGCAGCGGGGGGGGGACGGAGACCCAGTACTTC.

This clone was recorded only once. The chain has TRBV27 and TRBJ2-2; 9 nucleotides agree with TRBD1. CDR3 length equals 17 residues. The germline V gene encodes CDR1 MNHEY and CDR2 SMNVEV (reference sequence). V dropped 2 bases and J dropped 3; count of bases not matched to a gene: 7. CDR3 DNA: TGTGCCAGCAGTTTAGCGGGAAGGACAGGGGACACCGGGGAGCTGTTTTTT. As protein: CASSLAGRTGDTGELFF.

The chain uses TRBV5-4 and TRBJ2-7, with 7 bases fitting TRBD1. With V trimmed by 4 bases and J by 2 bases, 9 bases remained unmatched. Germline V CDR1 and CDR2: SGHNT, YYREEE (reference sequence). This CDR3 spans 15 amino acids. The CDR3 region is CASSLQGQLTYEQYF. CDR3 DNA sequence: TGTGCCAGCAGCCTACAGGGACAGCTTACCTACGAGCAGTACTTC.

The J gene is TRBJ1-1, the V gene TRBV5-1; D remains unclear. This CDR3 contains 18 residues. Germline lookup yields CDR1 SGHRS and CDR2 YFSETQ. V was pared by 0 bases and J by 2 bases, with 20 bases between. CDR3 nucleotide sequence: TGCGCCAGCAGCTTGGGGGAGACCGCGGGATATGGAAACACTGAAGCTTTCTTT. Translated, it gives CASSLGETAGYGNTEAFF. Full variable domain (rest looked up from reference TRBV5-1 and TRBJ1-1): KAGVTQTPRYLIKTRGQQVTLSCSPISGHRSVSWYQQTPGQGLQFLFEYFSETQRNKGNFPGRFSGRQFSNSRSEMNVSTLELGDSALYLCASSLGETAGYGNTEAFFGQGTRLTVV.

The count of this clone is one. The rearrangement links TRBV9 to TRBJ2-2; D gene uncertain. Germline V gene data show CDR1 as SGDLS and CDR2 as YYNGEE. This CDR3 is built from 14 residues. The V end lost 7 bases, the J end lost 0 bases, and 10 bases lay between the germline ends. The CDR3 DNA reads as TGTGCCAGCGCGCGCGCTACGAACACCGGGGAGCTGTTTTTT. This encodes CASARATNTGELFF.

The chain uses TRBV9 and TRBJ1-1; a possible D gene is TRBD1 (5 bases). V lost 0 bases, J lost 11 bases, and 14 bases lay in between. CDR1 and CDR2 from the germline V gene are SGDLS and YYNGEE. This CDR3 comprises 13 residues. CDR3 in DNA: TGTGCCAGCAGCGTAGAAGTTGGGGGGAGGGCTTTCTTT. Residues: CASSVEVGGRAFF.

This chain joins TRBV2 and TRBJ2-3; 7 nucleotides match TRBD2. The CDR3 has 14 amino acids. CDR1 is SNHLY and CDR2 is FYNNEI in the germline V gene. V was pared by 8 bases and J by 5 bases, with 10 bases of the junction left unmatched. The CDR3 DNA sequence: TGTGCCAGCGGGAGAAGCGGGGCGGGAGATACGCAGTATTTT. It encodes CASGRSGAGDTQYF. Drawing the rest from reference TRBV2 and TRBJ2-3, the complete variable domain is EPEVTQTPSHQVTQMGQEVILRCVPISNHLYFYWYRQILGQKVEFLVSFYNNEISEKSEIFDDQFSVERPDGSNFTLKIRSTKLEDSAMYFCASGRSGAGDTQYFGPGTRLTVL.

The J gene is TRBJ1-2, the V gene TRBV5-1; D remains unclear. The CDR3 sequence is 16 residues long. V dropped 0 bases and J dropped 4 bases, with 16 bases sitting between them. From germline, CDR1 is SGHRS and CDR2 YFSETQ. Written as DNA, the CDR3 is TGCGCCAGCAGCTTGGAGCTGGGTCGGAGGGCCTATGGCTACACCTTC. Its translation is CASSLELGRRAYGYTF.

There are a few counts of this clone. The chain is built from TRBV6-5 and TRBJ1-2; D might be TRBD1 (5 bases). Trimming removed 4 bases from V and 8 bases from J, with 20 bases in between. Germline V gene data show CDR1 as MNHEY and CDR2 as SVGAGI. The CDR3 has 15 amino acids. The CDR3 coding sequence is TGTGCCAGCAGTTCCCCACAGGTCCCCCGGGGGGGCTACACCTTC. It codes for CASSSPQVPRGGYTF.